The 20 T cell receptor beta chains in this list originate from one sample, sequenced in a study of T-cell reconstitution after alpha-beta-depleted transplantation in children. As it was prepared, the TCRbeta library received unique molecular identifiers. TCRdb ran MiXCR on the PCR reads and lists one entry per CDR3 protein. The top ten clones hold 13% to 15% of a sample with 500,000 to 650,000 distinct CDR3 sequences, more than 9.5% of them seen once. The sample was PBMCs, mostly from graft donor cells, taken 180 days after TCRalphabeta/CD19-depleted stem cell transplant. These receptors were taken from a female patient aged 2-9 years who had a stem cell transplant for aplastic anemia, so the T cells may come from the graft donor.

This clonotype was picked up a small number of times. The V call is TRBV20-1, the J call TRBJ1-1; 7 positions agree with TRBD1. CDR1 and CDR2 (germline): DFQATT, SNEGSKA (reference sequence). V gave up 4 bases and J gave up 1 base; unmatched junction bases: 6. The CDR3 has 14 residues. CDR3 DNA: TGCAGTGCTAACTCCGGGACAGCGAACACTGAAGCTTTCTTT. Translating gives CSANSGTANTEAFF.

V gene TRBV29-1 combines with J gene TRBJ1-1; maybe TRBD1 (5 bases). This CDR3 spans 12 amino acids. Germline V gene data show CDR1 as SQVTM and CDR2 as ANQGSEA. Trimming took off 4 bases at V and 9 bases at J, with 15 bases between the two ends. CDR3 bases: TGCAGCGTTGGGGCCGGGGGGAATCAAGCTTTCTTT. Its translation is CSVGAGGNQAFF. Drawing the rest from reference TRBV29-1 and TRBJ1-1, the complete variable domain is SAVISQKPSRDICQRGTSLTIQCQVDSQVTMMFWYRQQPGQSLTLIATANQGSEATYESGFVIDKFPISRPNLTFSTLTVSNMSPEDSSIYLCSVGAGGNQAFFGQGTRLTVV.

This clonotype came up many times. The chain recombines TRBV12-3 or TRBV12-4 with TRBJ1-4; the D is unclear. This CDR3 is 16 amino acids long. The V and J ends lost 3 bases and 1 base respectively, with 12 bases between them. CDR3 amino acids: CASSFGIGITNEKLFF. CDR3 nucleotide sequence: TGTGCCAGCAGTTTTGGTATAGGGATAACTAATGAAAAACTGTTTTTT.

The chain combines TRBV27 with TRBJ2-1, with D possibly matching TRBD2 (6 bases). V was cut by 1 base and J by 5 bases, with 9 bases left in between. CDR3 length equals 14 residues. Germline V CDR1 and CDR2: MNHEY, SMNVEV (reference sequence). DNA of the CDR3: TGTGCCAGCAGTTTATTTAGCGGCCACAATGAGCAGTTCTTC. It specifies CASSLFSGHNEQFF.

This clonotype was detected only a few times. The rearrangement links TRBV6-1 to TRBJ1-1; no clear D. The V gene lost 7 bases and the J gene lost 4 bases, with 16 bases spanning the gap. The CDR3 totals 14 residues. Germline CDR1 is MNHNS and CDR2 is SASEGT. The CDR3 loop reads CASNTHLGGTEAFF. The DNA for the CDR3 is TGTGCCAGCAATACACATTTGGGAGGCACTGAAGCTTTCTTT.

The table lists this clonotype with many counts. This chain connects TRBV7-9 to TRBJ1-1; TRBD1 matches 8 bases. This CDR3 region has 14 residues. CDR1 and CDR2 (germline): SEHNR, FQNEAQ (reference sequence). Germline trimming cut 5 bases from V and 3 bases from J; bases unmatched to any gene: 5. The CDR3 region is CASSGGQADTEAFF. The CDR3 DNA reads TGTGCCAGCAGCGGGGGACAGGCAGACACTGAAGCTTTCTTT.

This rearrangement joins TRBV12-3 or TRBV12-4 to TRBJ2-1; D may be TRBD2 (6 bases). V dropped 7 bases and J dropped 2 bases, with 12 bases sitting between them. The length of the CDR3 is 14 residues. CDR3 bases: TGTGCCAGCACCTTGGGGGGAGCCTACAATGAGCAGTTCTTC. Protein product: CASTLGGAYNEQFF.

V gene TRBV28 combines with J gene TRBJ1-2; D is uncertain. Germline loops: CDR1 MDHEN, CDR2 SYDVKM. The CDR3 covers 13 residues. Trimming removed 2 bases from V and 8 bases from J, with 12 bases in between. CDR3: CASSLIGLQGYTF. CDR3 bases: TGTGCCAGCAGTTTAATCGGGTTACAGGGCTACACCTTC.

The genes are TRBV29-1 and TRBJ2-1; D could derive from TRBD1 or TRBD2 (5 bases each). Germline V CDR1 and CDR2: SQVTM, ANQGSEA. V was shortened by 0 bases and J by 0 bases, with 12 bases between the two germline ends. CDR3 size: 16 residues. The CDR3 DNA is TGCAGCGTTGAAGAGATCGGGACGTACTCCTACAATGAGCAGTTCTTC. Its translation is CSVEEIGTYSYNEQFF.

The chain is built from TRBV6-1 and TRBJ2-1; the D gene is possibly TRBD1 (5 bases). Trimming pared 7 bases from V and 8 bases from J, leaving 9 bases between. Per germline, CDR1 MNHNS and CDR2 SASEGT. CDR3 length equals 11 residues. The CDR3 region has the DNA TGTGCCAGCAAGTGGGGCGATGAGCAGTTCTTC. It translates to CASKWGDEQFF.

The sample holds a few counts of this clonotype. The gene calls are TRBV6-2 or TRBV6-3 and TRBJ2-7, with 9 bases aligning to TRBD1. V shed 6 bases, J shed 2 bases, and the junction held 5 bases outside the gene matches. Germline V gene lookup returns CDR1 MNHEY and CDR2 SVGEGT. The CDR3 extends over 14 amino acids. In nucleotides, the CDR3 is TGTGCCAGCAGGTCCGGGACAGGGCCCTACGAGCAGTACGTC. Its translation is CASRSGTGPYEQYV.

This clonotype was seen at least ten times. The rearrangement joins TRBV5-6 to TRBJ2-7; D ambiguous. Trimming stripped 1 base from V and 3 bases from J, with 11 bases between. This CDR3 spans 14 amino acids. The germline CDR1 and CDR2 sequences are SGHDT and YYEEEE. CDR3 in amino acids: CASSLRLNIYEQYF. CDR3 sequence (DNA): TGTGCCAGCAGCTTGCGTCTGAATATCTACGAGCAGTACTTC.

This clonotype was counted many times. CDR3 DNA sequence: TGTGCCAGCGCGACCCGGGACATTCAAAATGAGCAGTTCTTC. It yields the protein CASATRDIQNEQFF. The chain carries TRBV10-3 and TRBJ2-1; D possibly corresponds to TRBD1 (6 bases). Per germline, CDR1 ENHRY and CDR2 SYGVKD. The length of the CDR3 is 14 residues. The V end was cut by 10 bases, the J end by 7 bases, with 20 bases between.

The J gene is TRBJ1-5, the V gene TRBV27, with TRBD1 matching 9 bases. The CDR3 sequence is 17 residues long. V was pared by 5 bases and J by 2 bases, with 10 bases of the junction left unmatched. Germline loops: CDR1 MNHEY, CDR2 SMNVEV (reference sequence). The CDR3 DNA follows: TGTGCCAGCAGTCGTGGACAGGGGTTCGGGGGCAATCAGCCCCAGCATTTT. This sequence encodes CASSRGQGFGGNQPQHF.

This clonotype was observed many times. This chain uses TRBV28 with TRBJ2-7, with D perhaps matching TRBD2 (5 bases). CDR3 size: 15 residues. V lost 7 bases and J lost 4, with 20 bases in between. Germline CDR1 and CDR2: MDHEN and SYDVKM. The CDR3 here is CASKTRFNPYYEQYF. CDR3 nucleotide sequence: TGTGCCAGCAAAACTAGGTTTAATCCCTATTACGAGCAGTACTTC.

CDR3 region: CAISEGSQNYGYTF. The CDR3 DNA is TGTGCCATCAGTGAAGGCAGTCAGAACTATGGCTACACCTTC. The chain is built from TRBV10-3 and TRBJ1-2; the D is unclear. The CDR3 extends over 14 amino acids. Germline V gives CDR1 ENHRY, CDR2 SYGVKD. V dropped 3 bases and J dropped 2 bases, with 10 bases sitting between them.

The V and J genes are TRBV7-2 and TRBJ2-4; the D is unclear. Trimming removed 5 bases at V and 11 bases at J, with 28 bases between. The germline V gene has CDR1 SGHTA and CDR2 FQGNSA. The CDR3 runs to 17 residues. CDR3 region: CASSPLVDPQVSRLQYF. CDR3 DNA: TGTGCCAGCAGCCCTCTCGTCGACCCCCAGGTTTCACGGCTTCAGTACTTC.

This clonotype was seen at least ten times. The gene calls are TRBV10-3 and TRBJ1-1; D unresolved. Germline CDR1 and CDR2: ENHRY and SYGVKD. The CDR3 runs to 13 residues. Trimming removed 4 bases from V and 3 bases from J, with 9 bases in between. The CDR3 sequence is CAISGYVYTEAFF. The CDR3 bases are TGTGCCATCAGTGGCTACGTATACACTGAAGCTTTCTTT.

V is TRBV20-1 and J is TRBJ2-2; D is ambiguous. This CDR3 is 13 amino acids long. V dropped 6 bases and J dropped 7 bases, with 15 bases sitting between them. CDR1 DFQATT and CDR2 SNEGSKA come from the germline V gene (reference sequence). CDR3 loop: CSASRRYGGELFF. The CDR3 DNA reads TGCAGTGCCTCACGCCGGTACGGCGGGGAGCTGTTTTTT.

This clonotype was detected a few times. This chain uses TRBV20-1 with TRBJ2-1; either TRBD1 or TRBD2 may fit D (5 bases each). Per the germline V gene, CDR1 is DFQATT and CDR2 is SNEGSKA (reference sequence). The CDR3 covers 16 residues. V lost 0 bases, J lost 3 bases, and 15 bases lay in between. In nucleotides, the CDR3 is TGCAGTGCTAGAGATAGTGGGGGAGACCACTACAATGAGCAGTTCTTC. Translated, it gives CSARDSGGDHYNEQFF.